This T cell receptor (beta chain) was retrieved from a study of persistence of HIV-infected CD4 T cells. Whole-study results and caveats: Antigen-responding cells were enriched for degenerate expanded CDR3beta sequences. TCRbeta richness was lower in CMV- and Gag-responding cells than in anti-CD3/anti-CD28-responding cells.

Lysates of CMV-infected fibroblasts at 9 to 10 ug/mL stimulated these cells. Responding CD4+ T cells were sorted by upregulation of both CD40 ligand and CD69. Stimulated PBMCs had first been depleted of CD8+ T cells. With respect to this clone: Its specificity is unknown.

CDR1 SGHTA and CDR2 FQGNSA come from the germline V gene. Trimming removed 7 bases at V and 5 bases at J, with 15 bases between. The CDR3 spans 14 residues. The libraries were made with immunoSEQ version 4 in survey mode. Sequencing was performed with immunoSEQ multiplex PCR; in TCRdb, only in-frame clones are kept and a portion is missing. In the table there are 5,500 to 9,000 clones, 79% of which are singletons. The TCR was taken from an adult woman with HIV who was CMV-seropositive. The chain joins TRBV7-2 to TRBJ1-5; possible D gene TRBD1, 5 bases. Sequences were derived from CD4+ T cells sorted from PBMCs after approximately 19-hour stimulation, sampled from a patient who received antiretroviral therapy. The CDR3, as DNA: TGTGCCAGCAAAAAGGGGAGTGCGGATCAGCCCCAGCATTTT. Amino acid sequence: CASKKGSADQPQHF.